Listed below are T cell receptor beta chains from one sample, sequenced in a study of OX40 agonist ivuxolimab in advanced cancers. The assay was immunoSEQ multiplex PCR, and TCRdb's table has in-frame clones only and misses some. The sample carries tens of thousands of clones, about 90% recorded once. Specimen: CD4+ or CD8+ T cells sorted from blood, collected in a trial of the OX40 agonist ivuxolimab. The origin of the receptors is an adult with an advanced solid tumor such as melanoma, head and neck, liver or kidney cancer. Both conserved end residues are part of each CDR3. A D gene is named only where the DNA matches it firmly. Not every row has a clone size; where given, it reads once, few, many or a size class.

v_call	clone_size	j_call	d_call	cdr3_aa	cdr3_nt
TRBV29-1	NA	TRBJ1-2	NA	CSVEDWATGKEDGYTF	TGCAGCGTTGAAGATTGGGCAACCGGGAAAGAGGATGGCTACACCTTC
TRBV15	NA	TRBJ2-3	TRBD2	CATSRVRTSGGAKTDTQYF	TGTGCCACCAGCAGAGTTAGAACTAGCGGGGGGGCTAAGACAGATACGCAGTATTTT
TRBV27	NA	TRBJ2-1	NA	CASSFRTNEQFF	TGTGCCAGCAGTTTTCGCACGAATGAGCAGTTCTTC
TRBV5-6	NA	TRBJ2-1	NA	CASSLGSGERQFF	TGTGCCAGCAGCTTGGGGTCGGGAGAGAGGCAGTTCTTC
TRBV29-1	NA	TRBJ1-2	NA	CSVLDSLKGYGYTF	TGCAGCGTCCTCGATTCTCTCAAGGGGTATGGCTACACCTTC
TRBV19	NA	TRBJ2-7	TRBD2	CASKLTSGSDEQYF	TGTGCCAGCAAATTGACTAGCGGGAGCGACGAGCAGTACTTC
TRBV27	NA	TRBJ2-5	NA	CASSLAGEPQETQYF	TGTGCCAGCAGTTTAGCTGGGGAGCCTCAAGAGACCCAGTACTTC
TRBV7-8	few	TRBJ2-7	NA	CASSPTVLGEQYF	TGTGCCAGCAGCCCAACGGTATTGGGTGAGCAGTACTTC
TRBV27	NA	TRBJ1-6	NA	CASSFWALDNSPLHF	TGTGCCAGCAGTTTTTGGGCCTTGGATAATTCACCCCTCCACTTT
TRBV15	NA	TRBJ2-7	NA	CATSRWPSSDAAYEQYF	TGTGCCACCAGCAGATGGCCGTCCTCTGACGCTGCCTACGAGCAGTACTTC
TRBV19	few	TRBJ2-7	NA	CASSTPGLTFDEQYF	TGTGCCAGTAGTACCCCGGGACTGACCTTCGACGAGCAGTACTTC
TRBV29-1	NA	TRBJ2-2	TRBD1	CSVELGTGGTGELFF	TGCAGCGTGGAACTTGGGACAGGAGGGACCGGGGAGCTGTTTTTT
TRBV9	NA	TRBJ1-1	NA	CASSGGGATEAFF	TGTGCCAGCAGTGGAGGGGGGGCCACTGAAGCTTTCTTT